The subject of this entry is one T cell receptor (beta chain). This clonotype has just a few counts. Its antigen is unknown. No base qualities exist here, and no much larger clone lies one base off it. Based on the germline V gene, the CDR1 and CDR2 sequences are SGHRS and YFSETQ. Its CDR3 holds 12 amino acids, cysteine through phenylalanine. The only DNA kept is the CDR3, 36 bases in frame from the first base. The junction shows trimming of 4 bases on V and 0 bases on J, plus 4 bases between the germline ends. This entry is derived from a study of T cell repertoires in cytomegalovirus infection (dated by TCRdb to about 2019). For context, the study as a whole: Donor HLA type was relevant to the analysis, as public TCR beta signatures indicated carriage of CMV infection together with the matching HLA type.

TCRdb shows the sequencer as Illumina HiSeq 1500. TCRdb passed the public sequencing reads through fastp at Q25 and MiXCR, retaining productive beta sequences. Each entry merges the rows of one CDR3 protein and shows their most common DNA and genes. Across this sample there are around 490,000 distinct CDR3 sequences, with less than 30% seen only once. Around 14% of the sample is taken by the ten largest. Broad study findings and their caveats: In both this cohort and an independent approximately 350-donor cohort, the cumulative frequency of public TCR beta family members distinguished carriers of CMV infection plus the relevant HLA type. The ex vivo response was dominated by HLA-C-restricted CMV-specific TCR beta clonotypes, and the single most frequent clonotype in two of eight donors was supplied by these HLA-C-restricted clonotypes.

This receptor chain uses TRBV5-1 and TRBJ2-5, with no confident D gene call. The TCR comes from a human donor in good health (CMV status not recorded). Some clones in this sample may be carry-over from other donors' samples. Sequencing was performed on PBMCs. DNA sequence: TGCGCCAGCAGCGAGAACCAAGAGACCCAGTACTTC. The translation is CASSENQETQYF. The variable domain in full, with residues beyond the CDR3 obtained from the reference TRBV5-1 and TRBJ2-5 genes, is KAGVTQTPRYLIKTRGQQVTLSCSPISGHRSVSWYQQTPGQGLQFLFEYFSETQRNKGNFPGRFSGRQFSNSRSEMNVSTLELGDSALYLCASSENQETQYFGPGTRLLVL.